A selection of T cell receptor beta chains follows, all from one sample in a study of blood T cell repertoires in COVID-19. Clones were sequenced by immunoSEQ multiplex PCR, and TCRdb holds only the in-frame ones, with some missing. Of tens of thousands of clones in the sample, 79% were seen once. The specimen sequenced was peripheral blood. These receptors came from a woman older than 75 with active or convalescent COVID-19. Both conserved end residues are part of each CDR3. A D gene is named only where the DNA matches it firmly. Some rows have no size entry. The others give once, few or many, or a class for an expanded clone.

clone_size	j_call	d_call	v_call	cdr3_nt	cdr3_aa
.	TRBJ2-1	TRBD2	TRBV27	TGTGCCAGCAGTTTATGGCTAGCGGGAGGGGGTGAGCAGTTCTTC	CASSLWLAGGGEQFF
.	TRBJ2-2	.	TRBV7-8	TGTGCCAGCAGCTTTACTAGCTGGAAGGCCGGGGAGCTGTTTTTT	CASSFTSWKAGELFF
.	TRBJ2-7	.	TRBV6-2/TRBV6-3	TGTGCCAGCAGTTACGTTCGGCCGGGAACCTACGAGCAGTACTTC	CASSYVRPGTYEQYF
.	TRBJ1-4	TRBD1	TRBV28	TGTGCCAGCAGGACAGGGGGCGAGAATGAAAAACTGTTTTTT	CASRTGGENEKLFF
few	TRBJ1-4	.	TRBV7-8	TGTGCCAGCAGCTTAGGCGGGACGCCGCTTTTT	CASSLGGTPLF
.	TRBJ2-5	TRBD2	TRBV10-1	TGCGCCAGCGGGGCGGGAGGGCCGACGGTAGAGACCCAGTACTTC	CASGAGGPTVETQYF
few	TRBJ2-1	TRBD2	TRBV12-3/TRBV12-4	TGTGCCAGCAGTCTTCTAGCGGGAGGTGAGCAGTTCTTC	CASSLLAGGEQFF
.	TRBJ2-1	.	TRBV11-3	TGTGCCAGCAGCTTAAGAGGCCGTGACGACAATGAGCAGTTCTTC	CASSLRGRDDNEQFF
.	TRBJ1-1	.	TRBV12-3/TRBV12-4	TGTGCCAGCAGTTTACCCCCCCTAGGTGGAGCTTTCTTT	CASSLPPLGGAFF
.	TRBJ1-1	.	TRBV11-1	TGTGCCAGCAGCTTTGACCGGGCTGAAGCTTTCTTT	CASSFDRAEAFF
.	TRBJ1-4	.	TRBV27	TGTGCCAGCAGTCCCCTGGGGCGGCAGAATGAAAAACTGTTTTTT	CASSPLGRQNEKLFF
.	TRBJ2-3	TRBD2	TRBV6-2/TRBV6-3	TGTGCCAGCAGTTACTCGAACGTGGCGTCTAGCGGGAGCACAGATACGCAGTATTTT	CASSYSNVASSGSTDTQYF
few	TRBJ2-7	TRBD2	TRBV28	TGTGCCAGCAGGACTAGCGGTTACGAGCAGTACTTC	CASRTSGYEQYF
few	TRBJ1-1	.	TRBV5-1	TGCGCCAGCAGCTTACTCGAACGGGACACTGAAGCTTTCTTT	CASSLLERDTEAFF
.	TRBJ1-5	TRBD1	TRBV2	TGTGCCAGCAGGCAGACAGGGTCCAGCAATCAGCCCCAGCATTTT	CASRQTGSSNQPQHF
.	TRBJ1-5	.	TRBV20-1	TGCAGTGCTAGTTTGATAGGGACATATAGCAATCAGCCCCAGCATTTT	CSASLIGTYSNQPQHF
.	TRBJ2-7	TRBD1	TRBV28	TGTGCCAGCAAGGCCCCGACAGGGGCGAGGGAGCAGTACTTC	CASKAPTGAREQYF
.	TRBJ2-1	TRBD2	TRBV5-1	TGCGCCAGCAGCTTGGAGCCGGCGGGAGGGTCGGCAGAGCAGTTCTTC	CASSLEPAGGSAEQFF
.	TRBJ2-1	.	TRBV5-1	TGCGCCAGCAGCACCCGGTACAATGAGCAGTTCTTC	CASSTRYNEQFF